The clone carrying this T cell receptor (beta chain) was observed a handful of times. The sample originates from a study of T-cell memory formation after mild COVID-19. The CDR3 runs 19 residues. TCRdb called the 5' RACE reads again in MiXCR, with one record for every CDR3 protein. The data contain around 420,000 distinct CDR3 sequences, 20% to 25% of them singletons. The V call is TRBV1, the J call TRBJ2-7; whether TRBD2, the table's D call, matches the DNA was not checked. TRBV1 is shown as a pseudogene. Sequences were obtained from PBMCs or a T cell subset sorted from them (not recorded which). The sequence was collected from an adult woman who had mild COVID-19 (a few samples of this study predate the infection). Cell type and time point are not known. The CDR3 spells CTSSPLSGRAPNTFYEQYF. Here the CDR3 DNA reads TGCACCAGCAGCCCGCTAAGCGGGAGGGCACCAAATACGTTCTACGAGCAGTACTTC.